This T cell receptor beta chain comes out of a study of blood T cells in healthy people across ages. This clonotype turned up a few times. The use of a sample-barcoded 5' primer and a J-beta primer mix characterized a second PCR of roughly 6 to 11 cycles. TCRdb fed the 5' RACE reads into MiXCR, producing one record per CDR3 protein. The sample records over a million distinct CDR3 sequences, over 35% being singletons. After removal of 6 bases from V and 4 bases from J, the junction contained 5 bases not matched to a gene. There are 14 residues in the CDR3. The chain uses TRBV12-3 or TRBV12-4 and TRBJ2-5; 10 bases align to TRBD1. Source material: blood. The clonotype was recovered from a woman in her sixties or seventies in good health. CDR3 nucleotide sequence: TGTGCCAGCAGCCCGGGACAGGGGTTAGAGACCCAGTACTTC. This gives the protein CASSPGQGLETQYF.